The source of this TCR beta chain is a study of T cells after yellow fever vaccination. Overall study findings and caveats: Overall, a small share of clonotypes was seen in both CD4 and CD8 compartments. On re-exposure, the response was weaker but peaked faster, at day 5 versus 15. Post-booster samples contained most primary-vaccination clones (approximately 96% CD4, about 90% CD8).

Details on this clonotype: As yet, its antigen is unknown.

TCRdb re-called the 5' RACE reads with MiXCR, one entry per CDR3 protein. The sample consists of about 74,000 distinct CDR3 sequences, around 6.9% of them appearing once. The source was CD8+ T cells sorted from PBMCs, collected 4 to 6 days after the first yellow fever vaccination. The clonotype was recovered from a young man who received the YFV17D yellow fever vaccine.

The DNA for the CDR3 is TGTGCCAGCAGCTTCTGGGACTCGAGCACAGATACGCAGTATTTT. Protein product: CASSFWDSSTDTQYF. The chain couples TRBV11-1 to TRBJ2-3, with D possibly matching TRBD2 (6 bases). Germline CDR1 SGHAT, CDR2 FQDESV (reference sequence). The germline V and J ends were trimmed by 3 bases and 0 bases, with 10 bases remaining between them. The CDR3 extends over 15 amino acids.